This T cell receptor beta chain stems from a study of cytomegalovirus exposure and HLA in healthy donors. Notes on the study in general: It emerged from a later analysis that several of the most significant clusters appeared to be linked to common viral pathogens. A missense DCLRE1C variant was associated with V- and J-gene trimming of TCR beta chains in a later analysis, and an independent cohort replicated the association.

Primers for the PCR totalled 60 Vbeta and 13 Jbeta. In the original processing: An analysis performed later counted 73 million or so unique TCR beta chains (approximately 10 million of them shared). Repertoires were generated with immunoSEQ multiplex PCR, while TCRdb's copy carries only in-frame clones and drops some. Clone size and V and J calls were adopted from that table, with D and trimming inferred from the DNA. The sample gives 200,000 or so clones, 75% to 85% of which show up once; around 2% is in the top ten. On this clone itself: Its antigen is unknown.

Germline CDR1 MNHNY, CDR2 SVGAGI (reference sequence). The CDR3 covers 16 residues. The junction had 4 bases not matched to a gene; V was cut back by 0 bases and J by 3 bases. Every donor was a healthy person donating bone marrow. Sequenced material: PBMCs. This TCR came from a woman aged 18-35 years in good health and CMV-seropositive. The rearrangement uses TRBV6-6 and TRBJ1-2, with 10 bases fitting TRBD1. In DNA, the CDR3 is TGTGCCAGCAGTTACTCGGCGGACAGGGGGGACTATGGCTACACCTTC. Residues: CASSYSADRGDYGYTF.